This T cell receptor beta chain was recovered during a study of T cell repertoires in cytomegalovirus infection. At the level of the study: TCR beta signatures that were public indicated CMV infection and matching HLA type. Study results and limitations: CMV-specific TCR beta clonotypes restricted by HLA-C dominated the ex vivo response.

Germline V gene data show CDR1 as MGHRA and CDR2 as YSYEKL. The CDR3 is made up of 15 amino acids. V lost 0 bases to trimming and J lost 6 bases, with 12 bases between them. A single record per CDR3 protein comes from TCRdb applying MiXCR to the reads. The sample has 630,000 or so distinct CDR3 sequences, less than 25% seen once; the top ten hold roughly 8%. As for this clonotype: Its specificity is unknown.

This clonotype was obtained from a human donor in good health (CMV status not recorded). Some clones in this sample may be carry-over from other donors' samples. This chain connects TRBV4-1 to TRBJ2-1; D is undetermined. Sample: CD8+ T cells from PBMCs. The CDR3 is CASSQEPHSGNEQFF. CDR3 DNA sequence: TGCGCCAGCAGCCAAGAGCCCCATTCGGGCAATGAGCAGTTCTTC.